This is a list of T cell receptor beta chains from one sample in a study of T cells after yellow fever vaccination. TCRdb redid the calling of the 5' RACE reads with MiXCR, one entry per CDR3 protein. This table has 400,000 to 650,000 distinct CDR3 sequences, 20% to 25% appearing once. Specimen: PBMCs, collected around 3 weeks after the first yellow fever vaccination. Source of these receptors: a man between 18 and 35 years old who received the YFV17D yellow fever vaccine. Each CDR3 is given with its conserved first and last residue. D genes are given only for firm matches. Clone size appears in some rows only: once, few, many, or a class for an expanded clone.

d_gene: -; abundance: few; len: 15; v_gene: TRBV30; j_gene: TRBJ1-1; CDR3aa: CAWSALTGSSTEAFF; CDR3nt: TGTGCCTGGAGCGCCCTAACAGGGTCGAGTACTGAAGCTTTCTTT
d_gene: -; abundance: few; len: 17; v_gene: TRBV9; j_gene: TRBJ2-2; CDR3aa: CASSVGGGLSNTGELFF; CDR3nt: TGTGCCAGCAGCGTAGGTGGGGGGCTGTCGAACACCGGGGAGCTGTTTTTT
d_gene: -; abundance: -; len: 14; v_gene: TRBV25-1; j_gene: TRBJ1-6; CDR3aa: CASTSGTSDSPLHF; CDR3nt: TGTGCCAGCACATCCGGGACGTCGGATTCACCCCTCCACTTT
d_gene: -; abundance: few; len: 15; v_gene: TRBV20-1; j_gene: TRBJ2-3; CDR3aa: CSAQPPPASTDTQYF; CDR3nt: TGCAGTGCCCAACCCCCACCAGCTAGCACAGATACGCAGTATTTT
d_gene: -; abundance: few; len: 15; v_gene: TRBV7-8; j_gene: TRBJ1-2; CDR3aa: CASSWDTLANYGYTF; CDR3nt: TGTGCCAGCAGCTGGGACACCCTAGCTAACTATGGCTACACCTTC
d_gene: -; abundance: -; len: 15; v_gene: TRBV20-1; j_gene: TRBJ1-3; CDR3aa: CSARDGGAPENTIYF; CDR3nt: TGCAGTGCTAGAGATGGGGGGGCCCCAGAAAACACCATATATTTT
d_gene: -; abundance: -; len: 12; v_gene: TRBV4-3; j_gene: TRBJ1-6; CDR3aa: CASSQGHSPLHF; CDR3nt: TGCGCCAGCAGCCAAGGACATTCACCCCTCCACTTT
d_gene: -; abundance: -; len: 15; v_gene: TRBV6-2/TRBV6-3; j_gene: TRBJ2-7; CDR3aa: CASSVGFWISYEQYF; CDR3nt: TGTGCCAGCAGCGTGGGTTTTTGGATCTCCTACGAGCAGTACTTC
d_gene: -; abundance: few; len: 14; v_gene: TRBV20-1; j_gene: TRBJ1-2; CDR3aa: CSAKQSLTVYGYTF; CDR3nt: TGCAGTGCAAAGCAAAGCCTGACGGTCTATGGCTACACCTTC
d_gene: -; abundance: few; len: 14; v_gene: TRBV7-9; j_gene: TRBJ2-7; CDR3aa: CASSLRGAEYEQYF; CDR3nt: TGTGCCAGCAGCTTACGGGGGGCCGAATACGAGCAGTACTTC
d_gene: TRBD1; abundance: -; len: 14; v_gene: TRBV6-2/TRBV6-3; j_gene: TRBJ1-5; CDR3aa: CASSQTGGHQPQHF; CDR3nt: TGTGCCAGCAGTCAGACAGGGGGCCATCAGCCCCAGCATTTT
d_gene: TRBD1; abundance: -; len: 16; v_gene: TRBV7-9; j_gene: TRBJ2-5; CDR3aa: CASSKTGTGVVQTQYF; CDR3nt: TGTGCCAGCAGCAAGACCGGGACAGGCGTGGTTCAGACCCAGTACTTC
d_gene: TRBD2; abundance: few; len: 13; v_gene: TRBV7-8; j_gene: TRBJ2-1; CDR3aa: CASSSRLAWEQFF; CDR3nt: TGTGCCAGCAGCTCGAGACTAGCTTGGGAGCAGTTCTTC
d_gene: -; abundance: many; len: 14; v_gene: TRBV10-3; j_gene: TRBJ1-2; CDR3aa: CAISETVHERGYTF; CDR3nt: TGTGCCATCAGTGAGACGGTCCATGAAAGGGGCTACACCTTC
d_gene: TRBD2; abundance: -; len: 15; v_gene: TRBV7-3; j_gene: TRBJ2-3; CDR3aa: CASSPSGTSGGPQYF; CDR3nt: TGTGCCAGCAGCCCCTCCGGGACTAGCGGGGGACCGCAGTATTTT
d_gene: TRBD2; abundance: few; len: 17; v_gene: TRBV28; j_gene: TRBJ2-2; CDR3aa: CASSFPGLAGNTGELFF; CDR3nt: TGTGCCAGCAGTTTCCCCGGACTAGCGGGGAACACCGGGGAGCTGTTTTTT
d_gene: TRBD2; abundance: -; len: 17; v_gene: TRBV6-2/TRBV6-3; j_gene: TRBJ2-1; CDR3aa: CASRIPLSGGALDEQFF; CDR3nt: TGTGCCAGCAGAATTCCCCTTAGCGGGGGGGCACTAGATGAGCAGTTCTTC